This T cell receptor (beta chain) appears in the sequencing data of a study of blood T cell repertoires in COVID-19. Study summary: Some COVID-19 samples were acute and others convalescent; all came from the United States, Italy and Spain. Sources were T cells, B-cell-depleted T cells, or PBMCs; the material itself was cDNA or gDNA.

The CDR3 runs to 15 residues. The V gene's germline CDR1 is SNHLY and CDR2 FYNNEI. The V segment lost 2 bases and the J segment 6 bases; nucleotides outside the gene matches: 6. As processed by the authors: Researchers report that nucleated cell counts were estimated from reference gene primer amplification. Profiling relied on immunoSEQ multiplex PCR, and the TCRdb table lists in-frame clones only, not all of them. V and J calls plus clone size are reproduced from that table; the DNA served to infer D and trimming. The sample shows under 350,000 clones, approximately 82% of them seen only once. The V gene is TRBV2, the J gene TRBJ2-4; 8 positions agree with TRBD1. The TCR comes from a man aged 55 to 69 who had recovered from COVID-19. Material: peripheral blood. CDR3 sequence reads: CASSELGTGRNIQYF. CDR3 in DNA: TGTGCCAGCAGTGAACTTGGGACAGGACGAAACATTCAGTACTTC.